This TCR beta chain derives from a study of blood T cells in healthy people across ages. The CDR3 loop spans 15 amino acids. V shed 0 bases and J shed 3 bases, with 11 bases lying between them. The germline V gene encodes CDR1 MNHEY and CDR2 SMNVEV (reference sequence). Primers used in a second PCR of about 6 to 11 cycles were a sample-barcoded 5' primer and a J-beta primer mix. Using its own MiXCR run on the 5' RACE reads, TCRdb lists one record per CDR3 protein. The data show 800,000 to 1,000,000 distinct CDR3 sequences, roughly 48% seen once. Material: blood. The V and J genes are TRBV27 and TRBJ1-1; D ambiguous. The receptor was derived from a man aged 30-40 years in good health. The CDR3 DNA follows: TGTGCCAGCAGTTTATCGGGGTCAGGCTACACTGAAGCTTTCTTT. Protein product: CASSLSGSGYTEAFF.